These T cell receptor beta chains were read from a single sample in a study of T-cell memory formation after mild COVID-19. A single record per CDR3 protein comes from TCRdb applying MiXCR to the 5' RACE reads. The table lists 380,000 or so distinct CDR3 sequences, approximately 15% of them singletons. What was sequenced was PBMCs or a T cell subset sorted from them (not recorded which). These receptors came from a man aged 18 to 30 who had mild COVID-19 (a few samples of this study predate the infection). Cell type and time point are not known. Both conserved end residues are part of each CDR3. The D gene is left open where the match is weak. Clone size is shown for a subset of rows, as once, few, many or a class of expanded clone.

d_call,clone_size,j_call,v_call,cdr3_aa,cdr3_nt
.,few,TRBJ2-1,TRBV7-8,CASSLAPGTPFGEQFF,TGTGCCAGCAGCTTAGCGCCCGGAACGCCTTTCGGGGAGCAGTTCTTC
.,few,TRBJ2-6,TRBV24-1,CATSSRGVSGANVLTF,TGTGCCACCAGTTCGAGGGGGGTCTCTGGGGCCAACGTCCTGACTTTC
.,many,TRBJ2-2,TRBV7-3,CASSIMHTGELFF,TGTGCCAGCAGCATCATGCACACCGGGGAGCTGTTTTTT
TRBD1,many,TRBJ1-1,TRBV6-2/TRBV6-3,CASSYSGTGSAEAFF,TGTGCCAGCAGTTACTCCGGGACAGGGTCGGCTGAAGCTTTCTTT
.,few,TRBJ1-5,TRBV20-1,CSARGQVSYNQPQHF,TGCAGTGCTAGAGGGCAGGTCAGCTACAATCAGCCCCAGCATTTT
.,.,TRBJ2-2,TRBV7-6,CASSPFGGANTGELFF,TGTGCCAGCAGCCCCTTTGGCGGGGCAAACACCGGGGAGCTGTTTTTT
.,.,TRBJ2-2,TRBV7-6,CASSLVGRANTGELFF,TGTGCCAGCAGCTTAGTTGGAAGAGCGAACACCGGGGAGCTGTTTTTT
TRBD2,.,TRBJ2-3,TRBV7-9,CASSPRGGPGTDTQYF,TGTGCCAGCAGCCCTCGGGGGGGCCCGGGCACAGATACGCAGTATTTT
TRBD2,.,TRBJ2-5,TRBV9,CASSGGLAGGLWETQYF,TGTGCCAGCAGCGGAGGACTAGCGGGGGGCCTGTGGGAGACCCAGTACTTC
TRBD1,few,TRBJ1-4,TRBV12-3/TRBV12-4,CASSPHRGREKLFF,TGTGCCAGCAGCCCACACAGGGGGAGAGAAAAACTGTTTTTT
.,.,TRBJ2-3,TRBV6-1,CASRAFARNTDTQYF,TGTGCCAGCAGAGCCTTCGCTCGAAACACAGATACGCAGTATTTT
.,many,TRBJ1-1,TRBV7-2,CASSPGQERVLAFF,TGTGCCAGCAGCCCTGGGCAGGAGAGGGTTTTAGCTTTCTTT
TRBD1,.,TRBJ2-3,TRBV2,CAIEGGDRTDTQYF,TGTGCCATCGAGGGCGGGGACAGGACAGATACGCAGTATTTT
.,many,TRBJ2-2,TRBV5-6,CASSLSGELFF,TGTGCCAGCAGCTTATCCGGGGAGCTGTTTTTT
.,many,TRBJ2-1,TRBV4-2,CASSRLGWAYNEQFF,TGTGCCAGCAGCCGCCTCGGCTGGGCATACAATGAGCAGTTCTTC
TRBD1,.,TRBJ2-5,TRBV5-1,CASSSSPGQGIETQYF,TGCGCCAGCAGCTCTTCACCGGGACAGGGGATAGAGACCCAGTACTTC
.,few,TRBJ1-2,TRBV5-1,CASSTGENYGYTF,TGCGCCAGCAGCACGGGTGAGAACTATGGCTACACCTTC
.,.,TRBJ1-4,TRBV7-9,CASSPEWEKLFF,TGTGCCAGCAGCCCCGAATGGGAAAAACTGTTTTTT
.,.,TRBJ2-3,TRBV12-3/TRBV12-4,CASSSQGGWTDTQYF,TGTGCCAGCAGTTCGCAAGGCGGTTGGACAGATACGCAGTATTTT
TRBD1,.,TRBJ1-6,TRBV28,CASSLLGGPTRRLHF,TGTGCCAGCAGTTTATTAGGGGGCCCCACAAGGCGCCTCCACTTT
.,many,TRBJ1-6,TRBV5-1,CASSLARSYNSPLHF,TGCGCCAGCAGCTTGGCAAGGTCCTATAATTCACCCCTCCACTTT
TRBD1,few,TRBJ2-7,TRBV3-1,CASSQLGTVRSYEQYF,TGTGCCAGCAGCCAACTCGGGACAGTCCGCTCCTACGAGCAGTACTTC
TRBD1,.,TRBJ2-2,TRBV19,CATSRDRVTGELFF,TGTGCCACCTCCAGGGACAGGGTCACCGGGGAGCTGTTTTTT
TRBD2,few,TRBJ2-2,TRBV6-2/TRBV6-3,CASSLGLASGELFF,TGTGCCAGCAGCCTAGGACTAGCGAGCGGGGAGCTGTTTTTT
.,many,TRBJ2-3,TRBV5-1,CASSLGLVGTDTQYF,TGCGCCAGCAGCTTGGGACTAGTCGGCACAGATACGCAGTATTTT
.,.,TRBJ2-7,TRBV5-6,CASSFVAATYEQYF,TGTGCCAGCAGCTTCGTCGCGGCTACCTACGAGCAGTACTTC
TRBD2,few,TRBJ2-1,TRBV20-1,CSAGLAGVNEQFF,TGCAGTGCGGGGCTAGCGGGCGTCAATGAGCAGTTCTTC
.,many,TRBJ2-3,TRBV12-3/TRBV12-4,CASSPREATDTQYF,TGTGCCAGCAGTCCGAGGGAGGCCACAGATACGCAGTATTTT
.,many,TRBJ1-6,TRBV3-1,CASSQNEGGGSPLHF,TGTGCCAGCAGCCAAAACGAAGGAGGAGGCTCACCCCTCCACTTT
.,.,TRBJ1-1,TRBV6-5,CASSSWNTEAFF,TGTGCCAGCAGTTCATGGAACACTGAAGCTTTCTTT
.,.,TRBJ1-1,TRBV20-1,CSARGQVRVTEAFF,TGCAGTGCTAGGGGGCAGGTTCGGGTCACTGAAGCTTTCTTT
.,.,TRBJ2-4,TRBV6-1,CASSRQPGDIQYF,TGTGCCAGCAGTCGCCAACCCGGGGACATTCAGTACTTC
.,.,TRBJ1-3,TRBV6-4,CASPWQGGNTIYF,TGTGCCAGCCCTTGGCAGGGGGGAAACACCATATATTTT
.,few,TRBJ2-7,TRBV12-3/TRBV12-4,CASSSAISYEQYF,TGTGCCAGCAGTTCGGCTATTTCCTACGAGCAGTACTTC
.,many,TRBJ2-5,TRBV7-2,CASSPPPGAWFQETQYF,TGTGCCAGCAGCCCGCCCCCAGGGGCCTGGTTCCAAGAGACCCAGTACTTC
.,.,TRBJ2-7,TRBV12-3/TRBV12-4,CASTRGRGGEQYF,TGTGCCAGCACCCGTGGCAGGGGAGGCGAGCAGTACTTC
.,.,TRBJ1-2,TRBV29-1,CSVEDLALSFNYGYTF,TGCAGCGTTGAAGATCTCGCACTCTCCTTTAACTATGGCTACACCTTC
.,few,TRBJ1-6,TRBV6-5,CASRRDPSSYNSPLHF,TGTGCCAGCAGGCGAGACCCCAGCTCCTATAATTCACCCCTCCACTTT
.,few,TRBJ2-3,TRBV15,CATRGSGTDTQYF,TGTGCCACCAGGGGGAGCGGCACAGATACGCAGTATTTT
.,many,TRBJ1-1,TRBV7-9,CASSLGGEGAEAFF,TGTGCCAGCAGCTTAGGAGGGGAAGGGGCTGAAGCTTTCTTT
.,few,TRBJ1-2,TRBV12-3/TRBV12-4,CASSFWVVDGYTF,TGTGCCAGCAGTTTTTGGGTCGTGGATGGCTACACCTTC
.,.,TRBJ2-7,TRBV6-5,CASSGNYEQYF,TGTGCCAGCAGCGGGAACTACGAGCAGTACTTC
.,once,TRBJ2-3,TRBV20-1,CSARVSGAGTDTQYF,TGCAGTGCTAGAGTGTCGGGGGCCGGCACAGATACGCAGTATTTT
TRBD2,.,TRBJ2-5,TRBV6-2/TRBV6-3,CASSGVSGGYQETQYF,TGTGCCAGCAGTGGAGTTAGCGGGGGCTACCAAGAGACCCAGTACTTC